This T cell receptor beta chain was identified during a study of human T cells and chemical hapten exposure. Whole-study results and caveats: Counts of expanded TCRs (at PT1) showed a positive correlation with patch test score.

Documented time point: patch test 2, 6 weeks after DPC sensitization. The treatment: therapeutic diphenylcyclopropenone sensitization with weekly scalp DPC. In the original analysis: Per-sample TCR counts ranged from about 20,000 to 700,000, median about 98,000. TCRdb called the RACE reads again in MiXCR, with one record for every CDR3 protein. In this record, the V and J calls reflect TCRdb's handling and not the investigators' own analysis. Of approximately 91,000 distinct CDR3 sequences listed, around a tenth are singletons. This clonotype was seen repeatedly, ten times or more. Its antigen is unknown. With 5 bases removed from V and 0 bases from J, the gap between germline ends came to 7 bases. This CDR3 has 13 residues. The germline CDR1 and CDR2 sequences are MNHEY and SVGAGI.

Sequencing was performed on whole blood, taken in connection with sensitization to the hapten diphenylcyclopropenone (DPC). The sequence was obtained from a young man with alopecia areata. Some clones in this sample may be carry-over from other donors' samples. The chain uses TRBV6-5 and TRBJ2-5, with unresolved D. CDR3 residues: CASSLRNQETQYF. The DNA of the CDR3 is TGTGCCAGCAGTCTACGAAACCAAGAGACCCAGTACTTC.